This TCR beta chain was documented in a study of cytomegalovirus exposure and HLA in healthy donors (dated by TCRdb to the late 2010s). Broadly, across the study: An earlier analysis of under 600 of the donors reported roughly 270 Gb of sequence data and some 120 million unique TCR beta sequences from 190 million or so T cells. High-throughput TCR immunosequencing, statistical association of individual TCRs with disease status, and machine learning were combined to predict cytomegalovirus infection status. Every discovery cohort repertoire had been produced on one sequencing platform. Across 398 genotyped donors of the cohort, an average of roughly 250,000 unique TCR beta nucleotide sequences per donor were sequenced, and roughly 17% of those sequences were non-productive. Besides the first cohort of some 670 subjects, a separate validation cohort made up of over a hundred different subjects was used. The study profiled the T cell repertoires of 666 subjects by immunosequencing and related them to cytomegalovirus serostatus. HLA typing included class I and class II loci at four-digit resolution. In a later genetic analysis, genome-wide SNP genotypes for about three fifths of the 666 donors were used, and that subset was treated as a discovery cohort. Roughly five DR-DQ haplotypes were treated as single units for association and clustering because of strong linkage in the cohort. Donor age, sex, ethnicity and CMV serostatus were collected together with the repertoire data. The study was designed to test whether signatures of past pathogen exposure could be identified by cataloging public T cell receptors. Rather than using new phenotypic data, the later analysis identified candidate immune exposures from TCR beta sequences and from how often those sequences occurred across donors. An earlier analysis of around 580 of the donors used high-throughput TCR beta sequencing to judge whether each TCR beta V gene segment behaved as functional or pseudogenic. An early release that covered roughly 600 HLA-typed donors contained approximately 300 gigabases of sequencing data and 85 million to 100 million unique TCR sequences. The genetic ancestry cluster associated with self-reported Caucasian donors included about 81% of the roughly 400 genotyped donors. To study patterns of TCR occurrence, a later analysis re-analyzed previously published TCR beta repertoires from 666 donors and added high-resolution HLA genotyping. The number of donors typed differed by locus, with roughly 620-640 for A, B, C, DRB1 and DQB1, 522 for DQA1, approximately 580 for DPA1, and around 450 for DPB1.

General findings and caveats noted by the study authors: A few of the identified cytomegalovirus-associated TCR beta chains were confirmed in vitro to be specific for cytomegalovirus antigens. A later analysis reported that several top co-occurrence clusters appeared linked to parvovirus B19, influenza, CMV and Epstein-Barr virus. A total of roughly 160 TCR beta chains were listed by the study as associated with cytomegalovirus. Compared with equally common non-associated chains, HLA-associated TCR beta chains in a later analysis were more clonally expanded and had lower generation probabilities. Linkage disequilibrium might explain the correlated functional status among segregating V segments, but an unknown experimental factor could not be ruled out. In both the original and validation cohorts, the classifier was reported to diagnose cytomegalovirus status with high specificity and sensitivity. Because counts were too low, about 15 rarely observed V segments, including chromosome 9 orphons, were left out of the earlier analysis of a few hundred of the donors. A group of highly shared sequence variants was considered likely to be a technical artifact of the sequencing pipeline. Because some donors lacked HLA typing at each locus, the association tests relied only on the typed subset. CMV serostatus was the only immune exposure information available for the cohort. In an earlier analysis of some 550 of the donors, most TCR beta V segments were observed in productive rearrangements about 90% or about 30% of the time, broadly matching IMGT annotations. Because the 87-base-pair reads could not distinguish some IMGT-functional V segments, including TRBV6-2 and TRBV6-3, those segments were excluded. In a later analysis, TCR association rates were found to vary across HLA loci, with the most associated TCRs seen for DRB1 alleles and the fewest for HLA-C alleles. At a false discovery rate of 0.05, a later analysis linked around 17,000 TCR beta sequences to specific HLA alleles. Only TCR beta chains were sequenced in this cohort, and the absence of alpha or paired-chain data limited detectable features. While some public TCRs were present in many individuals, most TCR sequences turned up only very rarely across donors. An association between a missense DCLRE1C variant and V-gene and J-gene trimming of TCR beta chains was found in a later genetic analysis and replicated in an independent cohort. A further reported finding was that TCR beta sequences accurately predicted the HLA-A and HLA-B alleles for most subjects in the first cohort. Sequencing depth was assumed to be roughly uniform across donors in the presence/absence analyses, though that assumption may not hold. A later genetic analysis reported fewer N-insertions in productive TCRs among donors in an Asian-associated ancestry cluster than the roughly 620-donor mean. The authors suggested that the approach could potentially be extended to other disease states and immunological phenotypes. Strong co-occurrence of HLA alleles, especially DR and DQ, made assigning TCR associations to individual alleles difficult. A later analysis found that most CMV-associated TCR beta chains appeared HLA-restricted, with HLA associations seemingly driven largely by CMV exposure.

The cohort consisted of approximately 690 healthy bone marrow donors. All cohort members were sampled while nominally healthy, although unrecorded immune exposures were likely present. The donor was CMV seronegative and was included in the group of a few hundred seronegative cohort members. Each donor provided a peripheral blood sample, and peripheral blood mononuclear cells were used for TCR beta sequencing. Genomic DNA was extracted from the blood cell samples with the Qiagen DNeasy Blood Extraction Kit. With regard to this clone: Its recognized antigen is unknown. No much larger clone exists at a distance of one base, and base qualities are not known.

CDR1 and CDR2, looked up from the germline V gene, are KGHSH and LQKENI. The junction shows trimming of 3 bases on V and 0 bases on J, plus 6 bases between the germline ends. The CDR3 holds 15 amino acids from the cysteine to the phenylalanine. Solely the CDR3 DNA is kept, with 45 bases framed from the first base. Libraries were built with the immunoSEQ multiplex PCR assay. The multiplex PCR relied on a mix of 60 forward primers for TCR Vbeta segments and 13 reverse primers for TCR Jbeta segments. The CDR3 region of rearranged TCR beta genes was amplified from genomic DNA with a multiplex PCR assay. On the Illumina HiSeq System, the amplified TCR beta libraries were sequenced as 87-base-pair reads. On the study's bioinformatics: A later analysis tallied 80 million to 95 million unique TCR beta chains across the 640 or so repertoires, and around 10 million of those chains were shared by two or more donors. Raw reads were error-corrected and collapsed into unique sequences with a nearest-neighbor algorithm that merged closely related sequences to remove PCR and sequencing errors. Alignment of CDR3 sequences to IMGT reference sequences was used to assign V, D and J gene segments. For a sequence to be retained, a match of at least six nucleotides was required to both a V gene segment and a J gene segment. A rearrangement was called productive if the CDR3 had no stop codons and remained in frame with V and J, and every other rearrangement was called non-productive. Following IMGT convention, CDR3 was defined as the stretch from the second conserved V-encoded cysteine up to the conserved J-encoded phenylalanine. The earlier analysis of more than 450 of the donors excluded sequences that lacked an unambiguous match to a single V gene segment. In an earlier analysis of 587 of the donors, V segments were called functional above 56.7% productive rearrangements and were called segregating when the between-donor standard deviation exceeded 5%. A statistical classification framework was built for diagnosing cytomegalovirus status from the catalog of TCR beta chain sequences. In a later analysis, TCR nucleotide sequences were compared against IMGT/GENE-DB human TR gene sequences so that V and J genes could be assigned. Using the TCRdist pipeline, a later analysis assigned CDR3 sequences along with most-parsimonious VDJ recombination scenarios. In a later analysis, each TCR beta chain was defined by its CDR3 amino acid sequence together with its V-gene family, and reads without a unique V-gene family were excluded. To address suspected cross-contamination and a sequencing artifact, a later analysis removed roughly 640 highly shared, low-generation-probability nucleotide sequences. A later analysis calculated a clonal expansion index for each public chain from normalized within-repertoire ranks of inferred template counts. In a later analysis, generation probabilities were computed using a VDJ recombination model fitted to out-of-frame rearrangements, and the results were checked against IGoR. In a later analysis, TCR-TCR, TCR-HLA and TCR-CMV co-occurrence was scored with hypergeometric tests, and a repertoire-size bias correction was applied to TCR pairs. A later analysis estimated false discovery rates by permuting HLA or CMV assignments 20 times. In a later analysis, co-occurring TCRs were grouped using DBSCAN, with TCRdist sequence similarity added in when clustering inside HLA-allele-positive subsets. Repertoires with fewer than 30,000 or more than 120,000 public chains were left out of co-occurrence clustering, as were roughly five repertoires with anomalous nucleotide sharing. Held by TCRdb, this immuneACCESS table contains in-frame sequences only and omits some clones. Under half of the omission traces to an unresolved V gene where checked; the cause of the rest is unknown. The DNA was the basis for D and trimming; V, J and clone size are from that table. This sample is represented by around 96,000 clones; more than 75% of them were singletons. Jointly, the top ten make up over 2% of the sample.

Sequencing input: PBMCs. This TCR derives from a young man in good health and CMV-seronegative. This chain joins TRBV18 to TRBJ2-6; the D segment cannot be called with confidence. The nucleotides are TGTGCCAGCTCACCGTTGAGCTCTGGGGCCAACGTCCTGACTTTC. The resulting protein is CASSPLSSGANVLTF.